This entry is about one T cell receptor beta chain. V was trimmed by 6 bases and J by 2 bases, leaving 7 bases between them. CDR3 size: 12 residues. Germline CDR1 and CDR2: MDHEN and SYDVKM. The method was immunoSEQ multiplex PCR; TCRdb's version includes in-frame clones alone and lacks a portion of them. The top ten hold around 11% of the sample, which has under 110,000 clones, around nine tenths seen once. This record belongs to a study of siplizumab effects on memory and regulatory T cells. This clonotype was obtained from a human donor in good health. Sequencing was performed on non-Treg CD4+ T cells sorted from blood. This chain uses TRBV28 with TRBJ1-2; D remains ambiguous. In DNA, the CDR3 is TGTGCCAGCAGCGGGGTGAACTATGGCTACACCTTC. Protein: CASSGVNYGYTF.